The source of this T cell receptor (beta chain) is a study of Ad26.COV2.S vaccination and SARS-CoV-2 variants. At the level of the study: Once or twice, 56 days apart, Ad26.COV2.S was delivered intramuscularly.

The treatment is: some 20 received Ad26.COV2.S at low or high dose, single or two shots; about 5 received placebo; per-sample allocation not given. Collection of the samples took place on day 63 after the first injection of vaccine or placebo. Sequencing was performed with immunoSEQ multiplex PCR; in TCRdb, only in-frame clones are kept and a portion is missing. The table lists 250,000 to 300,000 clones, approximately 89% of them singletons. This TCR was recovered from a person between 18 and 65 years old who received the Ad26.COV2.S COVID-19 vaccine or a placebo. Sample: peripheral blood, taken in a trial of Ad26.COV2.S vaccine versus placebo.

CDR3: CASSESGLAETQYF. The CDR3 nucleotides are TGCGCCAGCAGTGAGTCGGGACTAGCGGAGACCCAGTACTTC. The genes are TRBV10-1 and TRBJ2-5, with 10 bases lining up with TRBD2. Trimming at V came to 0 bases and at J to 5 bases, leaving 0 bases not matched to a gene. The germline V gene has CDR1 WNHNN and CDR2 SYGVQD (reference sequence). The CDR3 contains 14 residues.